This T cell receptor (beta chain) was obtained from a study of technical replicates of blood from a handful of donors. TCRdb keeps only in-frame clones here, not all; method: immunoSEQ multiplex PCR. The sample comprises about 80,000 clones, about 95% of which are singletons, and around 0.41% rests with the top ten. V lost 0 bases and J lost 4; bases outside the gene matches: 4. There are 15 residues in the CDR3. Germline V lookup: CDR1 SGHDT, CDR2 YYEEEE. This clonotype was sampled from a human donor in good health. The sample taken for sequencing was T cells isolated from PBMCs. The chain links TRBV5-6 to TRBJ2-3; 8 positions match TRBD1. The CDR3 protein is CASSLAGGIADTQYF. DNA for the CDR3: TGTGCCAGCAGCTTGGCAGGGGGCATTGCAGATACGCAGTATTTT. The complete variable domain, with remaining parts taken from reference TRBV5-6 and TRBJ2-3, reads DAGVTQSPTHLIKTRGQQVTLRCSPKSGHDTVSWYQQALGQGPQFIFQYYEEEERQRGNFPDRFSGHQFPNYSSELNVNALLLGDSALYLCASSLAGGIADTQYFGPGTRLTVL.